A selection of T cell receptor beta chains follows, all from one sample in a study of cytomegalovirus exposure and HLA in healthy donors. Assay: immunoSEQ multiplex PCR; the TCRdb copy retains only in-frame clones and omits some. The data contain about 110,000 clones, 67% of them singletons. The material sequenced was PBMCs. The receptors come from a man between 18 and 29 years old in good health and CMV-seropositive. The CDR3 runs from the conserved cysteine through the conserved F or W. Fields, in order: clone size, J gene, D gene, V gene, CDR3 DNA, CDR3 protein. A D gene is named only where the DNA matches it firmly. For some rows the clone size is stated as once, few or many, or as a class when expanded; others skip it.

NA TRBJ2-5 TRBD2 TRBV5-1 TGCGCCAGCAGCTTGAAGCGGGGGGGCATCGAGACCCAGTACTTC CASSLKRGGIETQYF
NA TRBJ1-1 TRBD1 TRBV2 TGTGCCAGCAGTGAAGAGGGGACAGGGGTCACTGAAGCTTTCTTT CASSEEGTGVTEAFF
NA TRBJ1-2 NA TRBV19 TGTGCCAGTAGTCGCTACTCAGGGGTGAATGGCTACACCTTC CASSRYSGVNGYTF
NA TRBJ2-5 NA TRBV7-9 TGTGCCAGCAGCTTGCCCCAGGGGAACCAAGAGACCCAGTACTTC CASSLPQGNQETQYF
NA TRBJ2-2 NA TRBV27 TGTGCCAGCAGTTCCCCACTCGGGGGGAACACCGGGGAGCTGTTTTTT CASSSPLGGNTGELFF
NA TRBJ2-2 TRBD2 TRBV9 TGTGCCAGCACCCGGACGGGGGGGCTTGGCGGGGAGCTGTTTTTT CASTRTGGLGGELFF
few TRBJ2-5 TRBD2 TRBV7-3 TGTGCCAGCAGGTTAAAGGCGGGGGTTGAGACCCAGTACTTC CASRLKAGVETQYF
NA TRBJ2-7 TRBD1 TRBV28 TGTGCCAGCAGCTTGACAGGGGGGTCACGCCGCTACGAGCAGTACTTC CASSLTGGSRRYEQYF
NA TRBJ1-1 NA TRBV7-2 TGTGCCAGCAGCTTAAAAGCCTTTATCACTGAAGCTTTCTTT CASSLKAFITEAFF
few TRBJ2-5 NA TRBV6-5 TGTGCCAGCAGTTACGGAATAGTGGGGGGAGCGGAGACCCAGTACTTC CASSYGIVGGAETQYF
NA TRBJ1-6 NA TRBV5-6 TGTGCCAGCAGCTCGGATGATAGCGGGTCACCCCTCCACTTT CASSSDDSGSPLHF
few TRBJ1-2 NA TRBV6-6 TGTGCCAGCAGGACTTTACGACAGTCCAACTATGGCTACACCTTC CASRTLRQSNYGYTF
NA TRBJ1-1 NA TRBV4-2 TGTGCCAGCAGCCAAGTGGAGGACACTGAAGCTTTCTTT CASSQVEDTEAFF
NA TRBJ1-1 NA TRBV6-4 TGTGCCAGCAGTGAAGCATCGAACACTGAAGCTTTCTTT CASSEASNTEAFF
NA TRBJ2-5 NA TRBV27 TGTGCCAGACCTTATAGACAAGTTCAAGAGACCCAGTACTTC CARPYRQVQETQYF
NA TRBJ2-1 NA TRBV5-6 TGTGCCAGCAGCTTGGGAAGGACAGCCTACAATGAGCAGTTCTTC CASSLGRTAYNEQFF
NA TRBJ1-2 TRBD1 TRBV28 TGTGCCAGCAGTGCTATAGGGACAGGCCTCTTCCTCAACTATGGCTACACCTTC CASSAIGTGLFLNYGYTF
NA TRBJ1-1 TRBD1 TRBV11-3 TGTGCCAGCAGCCGCGACAGGGGGGAAGCTTTCTTT CASSRDRGEAFF
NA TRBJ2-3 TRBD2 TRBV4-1 TGCGCCAGCAGCCAAGTCAGCGGGGGGGCCGGAGATACGCAGTATTTT CASSQVSGGAGDTQYF
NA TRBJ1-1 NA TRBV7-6 TGTGCCAGCAGCTCCAGGGAAAACACTGAAGCTTTCTTT CASSSRENTEAFF